A single sample is the source of the 29 T cell receptor beta chains below, sequenced in a study of identical twins' blood T cells. One entry per CDR3 protein, called by TCRdb with MiXCR from the 5' RACE reads. This table holds fewer than 450,000 distinct CDR3 sequences, 25% to 35% found once. Specimen: PBMCs. These TCRs come from a woman aged 18-55 years in good health.

This clonotype occurred a few times. CDR3 DNA sequence: TGCAGTGCGACCACCCCTAGCGGGACGTCAGATACGCAGTATTTT. Protein product: CSATTPSGTSDTQYF. This sequence joins TRBV20-1 and TRBJ2-3; 9 nucleotides agree with TRBD2. From germline, CDR1 is DFQATT and CDR2 SNEGSKA (reference sequence). The CDR3 has 15 residues. V was clipped by 6 bases and J by 4 bases; unmatched bases: 11.

The chain uses TRBV19 and TRBJ1-2; D not resolved. The germline V gene has CDR1 LNHDA and CDR2 SQIVND (reference sequence). Trimming stripped 11 bases from V and 8 bases from J, with 15 bases between. The CDR3 is 11 amino acids. CDR3 protein: CASKREGGYTF. DNA of the CDR3: TGTGCCTCTAAAAGAGAGGGCGGCTACACCTTC.

This clonotype was observed many times. In DNA form, the CDR3 reads TGTGCCAGCAGTGCGGACAGAAGCTACGAGCAGTACTTC. Amino acid sequence: CASSADRSYEQYF. The genes are TRBV6-1 and TRBJ2-7, with D perhaps matching TRBD1 (6 bases). Trimming took off 4 bases at V and 3 bases at J, with 10 bases between the two ends. The CDR3 runs to 13 residues. Germline CDR1 and CDR2: MNHNS and SASEGT.

This clonotype came up a few times. The chain carries TRBV27 and TRBJ1-5; D is unresolved. Trimming removed 3 bases from V and 0 bases from J, with 12 bases in between. The germline CDR1 and CDR2 sequences are MNHEY and SMNVEV (reference sequence). The CDR3 length is 16 residues. The CDR3 loop is CASSLDATNSNQPQHF. CDR3 sequence (DNA): TGTGCCAGCAGTTTGGACGCCACCAATAGCAATCAGCCCCAGCATTTT.

This clonotype was seen a few times. The chain couples TRBV29-1 to TRBJ1-1; tentative D call: TRBD1 (5 bases). Trimming pared 1 base from V and 1 base from J, leaving 16 bases between. Per germline, CDR1 SQVTM and CDR2 ANQGSEA. CDR3 length: 16 residues. CDR3 loop: CSVEGILDRRNTEAFF. The CDR3 DNA sequence: TGCAGCGTTGAAGGAATCCTCGACAGACGGAACACTGAAGCTTTCTTT.

This clonotype was observed a handful of times. The junction shows a germline mismatch at one end, possibly a read error. CDR3 nucleotides: TGTGCCAGCACGACAGGCTATCAGCCCCGGCATTTT. Protein product: CASTTGYQPRHF. V and J are TRBV6-2 or TRBV6-3 and TRBJ1-5, with a tentative D call TRBD1 (6 bases). Germline V gives CDR1 MNHEY, CDR2 SVGEGT. The CDR3 extends over 12 amino acids.

Regarding this clonotype: This CDR3 fails to terminate in the conserved phenylalanine or tryptophan, so it likely reflects a read error. The chain employs TRBV29-1 and TRBJ1-2; D might be TRBD1 (6 bases). The CDR3 is made up of 12 amino acids. V was cut by 1 base and J by 11 bases, with 14 bases left in between. Germline V CDR1 and CDR2: SQVTM, ANQGSEA. The CDR3: CSVEGRGQDYTL. CDR3 nucleotides: TGCAGCGTTGAAGGGCGGGGACAAGATTACACCTTA.

V gene TRBV10-3 combines with J gene TRBJ2-2; 10 bases agree with TRBD2. Losses at the gene ends were 7 bases for V and 1 base for J; bases not matched to a gene: 6. Germline CDR1 is ENHRY and CDR2 is SYGVKD. The CDR3 has 16 residues. The CDR3 here is CAIMTTSGMNTGELFF. The CDR3 DNA follows: TGTGCCATCATGACAACTAGCGGGATGAACACCGGGGAGCTGTTTTTT.

Many counts were recorded for this clonotype. The rearrangement links TRBV29-1 to TRBJ1-1; TRBD1 might be the D (5 bases). With 1 base removed from V and 0 bases from J, the gap between germline ends came to 9 bases. This CDR3 spans 14 amino acids. Germline V gene lookup returns CDR1 SQVTM and CDR2 ANQGSEA. CDR3 coding DNA: TGCAGCGTTGAAGTCCAACAGGTGAACACTGAAGCTTTCTTT. Residues: CSVEVQQVNTEAFF.

The sample holds a few counts of this clonotype. V gene TRBV14 combines with J gene TRBJ2-1; maybe TRBD2 (5 bases). The germline V gene encodes CDR1 SGHDN and CDR2 FVKESK. The CDR3 loop spans 18 amino acids. Trimming shortened V by 0 bases and J by 6 bases, and 21 bases separated the two germline ends. CDR3 residues: CASSQEEASGAKVNEQFF. The DNA of the CDR3 is TGTGCCAGCAGCCAAGAAGAGGCGAGCGGAGCGAAAGTCAATGAGCAGTTCTTC.

This clonotype was picked up many times. The rearrangement links TRBV6-5 to TRBJ1-2, with TRBD1 identical over 9 bases. The CDR3 length is 17 residues. Germline CDR1 reads MNHEY; CDR2 reads SVGAGI. After removal of 0 bases from V and 2 bases from J, the junction contained 7 bases not matched to a gene. The CDR3 DNA reads as TGTGCCAGCAGTTACTCGGCGAGGGGACAGGGAAACTATGGCTACACCTTC. This translates into CASSYSARGQGNYGYTF.

The chain recombines TRBV11-2 with TRBJ1-2; a weak D match, TRBD1 (5 bases). CDR1 is SGHAT and CDR2 is FQNNGV in the germline V gene. Trimming took 5 bases from V and 2 from J, leaving 15 bases between them. The CDR3 contains 15 residues. The CDR3 loop reads CASSPSPGWNYGYTF. The CDR3 DNA reads as TGTGCCAGCAGCCCGAGCCCAGGGTGGAACTATGGCTACACCTTC.

In its sample, this clonotype was seen a few times. The V call is TRBV6-5, the J call TRBJ2-7; 10 nucleotides line up with TRBD1. The CDR3 is 15 residues long. V lost 6 bases and J lost 5; bases outside the gene matches: 10. CDR1 is MNHEY, CDR2 SVGAGI, per germline. The CDR3 DNA is TGTGCCAGCAGCTCCGGGACAGGGGAGAGCCACGAGCAGTACTTC. It encodes CASSSGTGESHEQYF.

This sequence joins TRBV6-5 and TRBJ1-5; D uncertain. V was pared by 6 bases and J by 6 bases, with 21 bases between. The CDR3 extends over 16 amino acids. From germline, CDR1 is MNHEY and CDR2 SVGAGI. CDR3 coding DNA: TGTGCCAGCAGCCCCATTGGTCTTGGGTCCCTTCAGCCCCAGCATTTT. Protein: CASSPIGLGSLQPQHF.

The chain couples TRBV20-1 to TRBJ1-2; D is possibly TRBD1 (6 bases). V was shortened by 5 bases and J by 7 bases, with 20 bases between the two germline ends. Germline V gene sequence: CDR1 DFQATT, CDR2 SNEGSKA (reference sequence). The CDR3 is 14 residues long. CDR3 bases: TGCAGTGCTGTGGACAGAGCTCTGAGATCTGGCTACACCTTC. Translating gives CSAVDRALRSGYTF.

This clonotype was seen only a few times. The rearrangement links TRBV18 to TRBJ2-3, with D maybe TRBD1 (5 bases). Germline assignment: CDR1 KGHSH and CDR2 LQKENI. The CDR3 is made up of 14 amino acids. V gave up 10 bases and J gave up 2 bases, with 16 bases separating them. CDR3 DNA: TGTGCCACCAAACAGGCGGCTAACACAGATACGCAGTATTTT. Translation gives CATKQAANTDTQYF.

CDR3 DNA sequence: TGTGCCAGCAGCTTTGGCTCCGGGATGAACACTGAAGCTTTCTTT. Its translation: CASSFGSGMNTEAFF. V and J are TRBV7-8 and TRBJ1-1; no clear D. The CDR3 is 15 amino acids. V shed 3 bases and J shed 0 bases, with 11 bases lying between them. Germline V gene data show CDR1 as SGHVS and CDR2 as FQNEAQ.

In this sample, this clonotype turned up a few times. The CDR3 is CASRPPGTARSYTF. The CDR3 DNA sequence: TGTGCCAGCAGACCCCCCGGGACAGCGAGGAGCTACACCTTC. The rearrangement joins TRBV6-5 to TRBJ1-2, with 7 positions matching TRBD1. The CDR3 spans 14 residues. CDR1 MNHEY and CDR2 SVGAGI come from the germline V gene. J was trimmed by 9 bases and V by 6 bases; bases with no gene match: 13.

A note on this clonotype: This sequence may be a read error, since a much larger clone differs from it by one base. The V and J genes are TRBV29-1 and TRBJ2-3; D not resolved. The CDR3 totals 11 residues. Trimming cost V 6 bases and J 5 bases, with 9 bases left between them. The V gene's germline CDR1 is SQVTM and CDR2 ANQGSEA. Written as DNA, the CDR3 is TGCAGCGTGAGGTGCGGAGATACGCAGTATTTT. This encodes CSVRCGDTQYF.

This chain joins TRBV7-8 and TRBJ2-7; 7 bases are a match to TRBD2. With V trimmed by 5 bases and J by 0 bases, 7 bases remained unmatched. CDR3 length equals 15 residues. Looked up from germline, CDR1 is SGHVS and CDR2 is FQNEAQ. Written as DNA, the CDR3 is TGTGCCAGCAGCCACCATGGGGGGGACTCCTACGAGCAGTACTTC. Translation: CASSHHGGDSYEQYF.

This clonotype appeared a few times. The rearrangement uses TRBV7-9 and TRBJ1-1; no firm D call. The CDR3 spans 15 residues. V was shortened by 3 bases and J by 0 bases, with 11 bases between the two germline ends. CDR1 SEHNR and CDR2 FQNEAQ come from the germline V gene (reference sequence). The CDR3 sequence: CASSFGFPMNTEAFF. CDR3 nucleotides: TGTGCCAGCAGCTTCGGCTTTCCTATGAACACTGAAGCTTTCTTT.

This clonotype showed up just a few times. The rearrangement links TRBV6-2 or TRBV6-3 to TRBJ2-7, with 7 bases lining up with TRBD1. The CDR3 has 13 amino acids. The germline V gene encodes CDR1 MNHEY and CDR2 SVGEGT. Losses at the gene ends were 2 bases for V and 5 bases for J; bases not matched to a gene: 3. The CDR3 DNA reads as TGTGCCAGCAGTTACCTCAGGGGGAACGAGCAGTACTTC. This encodes CASSYLRGNEQYF.

This clonotype occurred a few times. This chain connects TRBV6-1 to TRBJ1-6; D possibly corresponds to TRBD1 (6 bases). CDR1 is MNHNS and CDR2 is SASEGT in the germline V gene. The V end was cut by 10 bases, the J end by 7 bases, with 20 bases between. There are 15 residues in the CDR3. CDR3: CATGDLSYRNSPLHF. The CDR3 DNA is TGTGCCACAGGGGACTTATCCTACCGAAATTCACCCCTCCACTTT.

Ten or more counts support this clonotype. The chain is built from TRBV10-3 and TRBJ1-5; possible D gene TRBD1, 5 bases. The germline V and J ends were trimmed by 2 bases and 0 bases, with 17 bases remaining between them. Germline V gives CDR1 ENHRY, CDR2 SYGVKD. The CDR3 contains 18 residues. This CDR3 is CAISENKAGGNSNQPQHF. CDR3 coding DNA: TGTGCCATCAGTGAGAATAAGGCTGGGGGAAATAGCAATCAGCCCCAGCATTTT.

This clonotype was seen a few times. The chain links TRBV19 to TRBJ2-2; TRBD1 aligns across 8 bases. Germline V gene sequence: CDR1 LNHDA, CDR2 SQIVND (reference sequence). After removal of 8 bases from V and 6 bases from J, the junction contained 8 bases not matched to a gene. The CDR3 totals 14 residues. CDR3 DNA sequence: TGTGCCAGTGTGGACAGGGTGTTCGCCGGGGAGCTGTTTTTT. Amino acids: CASVDRVFAGELFF. Complete variable domain (other parts from reference TRBV19 and TRBJ2-2): DGGITQSPKYLFRKEGQNVTLSCEQNLNHDAMYWYRQDPGQGLRLIYYSQIVNDFQKGDIAEGYSVSREKKESFPLTVTSAQKNPTAFYLCASVDRVFAGELFFGEGSRLTVL.

The V call is TRBV9, the J call TRBJ2-5; weak D call: TRBD1 (5 bases). V dropped 4 bases and J dropped 2 bases, with 12 bases sitting between them. The V gene's germline CDR1 is SGDLS and CDR2 YYNGEE. CDR3 length: 14 residues. The CDR3 DNA follows: TGTGCCAGCAGCTTTTCAGGGCGGCAAGAGACCCAGTACTTC. Amino acid sequence: CASSFSGRQETQYF.

This clonotype was recorded at least ten times. The genes are TRBV10-3 and TRBJ1-5; no reliable D call. Trimming removed 7 bases at V and 6 bases at J, with 16 bases between. The CDR3 length is 14 residues. Germline CDR1 and CDR2: ENHRY and SYGVKD. The CDR3 bases are TGTGCCATCAATAGCAAGGGAGGGATTCAGCCCCAGCATTTT. Its protein product is CAINSKGGIQPQHF.

This clonotype was picked up a small number of times. The chain combines TRBV11-2 with TRBJ2-3, with 13 nucleotides matching TRBD2. V trimming: 5 bases; J trimming: 9 bases; junction bases outside the gene matches: 8. The CDR3 has 15 amino acids. The germline V gene encodes CDR1 SGHAT and CDR2 FQNNGV. The CDR3: CASSTTSGGGETQYF. The CDR3 DNA reads as TGTGCCAGCAGCACTACTAGCGGGGGGGGTGAGACGCAGTATTTT.

In the case of this clonotype: Just one base apart from a much larger clone, this may be a read error. The chain couples TRBV27 to TRBJ2-2, with D possibly TRBD2 on 6 matching bases. Looked up from germline, CDR1 is MNHEY and CDR2 is SMNVEV (reference sequence). The CDR3 loop spans 14 amino acids. The DNA for the CDR3 is TGTGCCGGCAGTTGGGGGGCGAACACCGGGGAGCTGTTTTTT. Translating gives CAGSWGANTGELFF.